The rows below give T cell receptor beta chains drawn from one sample of a study of cytomegalovirus exposure and HLA in healthy donors. Only in-frame clones appear in the TCRdb table, and some are missing; sequencing was by immunoSEQ multiplex PCR. The repertoire has 130,000 or so clones, around three fifths of them found once; the top ten carry 2.4%. The sequenced sample was PBMCs. Receptors originate from a woman aged 40-49 years in good health and CMV-seronegative. The CDR3 runs from the conserved cysteine through the conserved F or W. Fields, in order: clone size, V gene, J gene, D gene, CDR3 DNA, CDR3 protein. D genes are given only for firm matches. Not all rows give a size; the values are once, few, many and, for expanded clones, a class.

NA	TRBV30	TRBJ1-1	NA	TGTGCCTGGAGGCGCCAGGGGTCAGTTACTGAAGCTTTCTTT	CAWRRQGSVTEAFF
NA	TRBV9	TRBJ1-1	NA	TGTGCCAGCAGCGCCGCGGGTGGAGGGTTGAACACTGAAGCTTTCTTT	CASSAAGGGLNTEAFF
NA	TRBV5-6	TRBJ1-3	NA	TGTGCCAGCAGCTCCGGGAGTGCCAGAAGCTCTGGAAACACCATATATTTT	CASSSGSARSSGNTIYF
NA	TRBV5-1	TRBJ1-3	TRBD1	TGCGCCAGCAGCCCGGGACAGGCGGCAAGAAACACCATATATTTT	CASSPGQAARNTIYF
NA	TRBV7-9	TRBJ1-1	NA	TGTGCCAGCAGCTTTACCCGGGGGAACACTGAAGCTTTCTTT	CASSFTRGNTEAFF
NA	TRBV12-5	TRBJ2-2	NA	TGTGCTAGTGGTTTGGTCCTAACGAACACCGGGGAGCTGTTTTTT	CASGLVLTNTGELFF
NA	TRBV10-3	TRBJ2-7	TRBD1	TGTGCCATCAGTGAGTCAGGCAGGGGGACCTCCTACGAGCAGTACTTC	CAISESGRGTSYEQYF
once	TRBV19	TRBJ2-3	NA	TGTGCCAGTAGTCTCCAGGCTGCGGGTGGCACAGATACGCAGTATTTT	CASSLQAAGGTDTQYF
NA	TRBV19	TRBJ1-1	NA	TGTGCCAGTGGGGACTTTTCAAATACTGAAGCTTTCTTT	CASGDFSNTEAFF
NA	TRBV19	TRBJ1-2	TRBD1	TGTGCCGCGTCCTCAACAGGGGTGACGGGCTATGGCTACACCTTC	CAASSTGVTGYGYTF
NA	TRBV2	TRBJ1-6	TRBD1	TGTGCCAGCACAGGGACAGGGTACCCTCTTAAGGCTTCACCCCTCCACTTT	CASTGTGYPLKASPLHF
NA	TRBV6-6	TRBJ2-7	TRBD1	TGTGCCAGCGGCAACCGGGACAGTGCCTACGAGCAGTACTTC	CASGNRDSAYEQYF
few	TRBV6-1	TRBJ2-3	TRBD2	TGTGCCAGCAGTGAGGGCTCGGGGGGGCAAGATACGCAGTATTTT	CASSEGSGGQDTQYF
NA	TRBV5-1	TRBJ1-1	NA	TGCGCCAGCAGCTTAGGGGAGAACACTGAAGCTTTCTTT	CASSLGENTEAFF
few	TRBV19	TRBJ2-1	TRBD2	TGTGCCAGTAGTCACGGGGGGGCAGGTAATGAGCAGTTCTTC	CASSHGGAGNEQFF
NA	TRBV28	TRBJ1-5	TRBD1	TGTGCCAGCGCTCCCGGGACAGTCAATCAGCCCCAGCATTTT	CASAPGTVNQPQHF
few	TRBV7-3	TRBJ2-7	TRBD1	TGTGCCAGCAGCCCTGGGACAGGGGGCCTTTACGAGCAGTACTTC	CASSPGTGGLYEQYF
NA	TRBV28	TRBJ1-2	NA	TGTGCCAGCAGCGGAGGGCAAATATATGGCTACACCTTC	CASSGGQIYGYTF
NA	TRBV2	TRBJ1-1	TRBD1	TGTGCCAGCACCCGACAGGGGTTGAACACTGAAGCTTTCTTT	CASTRQGLNTEAFF
NA	TRBV9	TRBJ2-6	TRBD1	TGTGCCAGCAGCGGGACAGGGGGCAATAGTCTCGGGGCCAACGTCCTGACTTTC	CASSGTGGNSLGANVLTF
few	TRBV6-1	TRBJ2-3	NA	TGTGCCAGCACGGAGTTCACAGATACGCAGTATTTT	CASTEFTDTQYF
few	TRBV6-5	TRBJ1-2	NA	TGTGCCAGCAGTCCAGGGTGGGGGCAGCATGGCTACACCTTC	CASSPGWGQHGYTF
NA	TRBV19	TRBJ2-7	NA	TGTGCCAGTAGTATAGGTTTTCCCACTACTAGCACCCACGAGCAGTACTTC	CASSIGFPTTSTHEQYF
NA	TRBV27	TRBJ1-5	TRBD1	TGTGCCAGCAGTGACAGGGGGAATCAGCCCCAGCATTTT	CASSDRGNQPQHF
NA	TRBV27	TRBJ1-1	TRBD1	TGTGCCAGCAGCCGAGGGACAGCGAACACTGAAGCTTTCTTT	CASSRGTANTEAFF
NA	TRBV10-3	TRBJ1-5	NA	TGTGCCATCTCAGCCGGAGAGCAGCCCCAGCATTTT	CAISAGEQPQHF
NA	TRBV27	TRBJ1-2	NA	TGTGCCAGCAGTTTCCAGCGACAGCTAGCTAACTATGGCTACACCTTC	CASSFQRQLANYGYTF
NA	TRBV7-6	TRBJ1-1	NA	TGTGCCAGCAGCTCACAGGGAACGAGCACTGAAGCTTTCTTT	CASSSQGTSTEAFF
NA	TRBV27	TRBJ1-1	TRBD1	TGTGCCAGCAGTTTATCAATCGAATTATGGACAGGGAGGAACACTGAAGCTTTCTTT	CASSLSIELWTGRNTEAFF
NA	TRBV5-8	TRBJ2-5	TRBD1	TGTGCCAGCAGCTCCGGGACAGGGGGTCGCGGAGAGACCCAGTACTTC	CASSSGTGGRGETQYF
NA	TRBV14	TRBJ1-2	TRBD1	TGTGCCAGCAGAAGGTTGCAGGGGGGCTATGGCTACACCTTC	CASRRLQGGYGYTF
once	TRBV21-1	TRBJ1-4	NA	TGTGCCAGCAGCTCCGGACAGGGGTTTACTTGTGAAAAACTGTTTTTT	CASSSGQGFTCEKLFF
NA	TRBV19	TRBJ1-1	NA	TGTGCCAGTAGTCCCCAGACAGAGAACACTGAAGCTTTCTTT	CASSPQTENTEAFF
NA	TRBV18	TRBJ1-1	NA	TGTGCCAGCTCACCAGGCAGAGGAGGATTAAACACTGAAGCTTTCTTT	CASSPGRGGLNTEAFF
NA	TRBV9	TRBJ1-1	NA	TGTGCCAGCAGCTCCAGTCCCCATCGGAGGGGCACTGAAGCTTTCTTT	CASSSSPHRRGTEAFF
few	TRBV30	TRBJ2-3	NA	TGTGCCTGGAGTGTAAGCGGTTCCCCCACGCAGTATTTT	CAWSVSGSPTQYF
few	TRBV6-5	TRBJ2-1	NA	TGTGCCAGCAGTTACTCGAGCCCGAGCTCCTACAATGAGCAGTTCTTC	CASSYSSPSSYNEQFF
NA	TRBV21-1	TRBJ1-5	NA	TGTGCCAGCAGCCCTCGTCCGGGACAGTCCACCTATAGCAATCAGCCCCAGCATTTT	CASSPRPGQSTYSNQPQHF
NA	TRBV6-6	TRBJ2-3	NA	TGTGCCAGCAGAAAAGGGGGGGGGACAGATACGCAGTATTTT	CASRKGGGTDTQYF
few	TRBV5-4	TRBJ2-5	NA	TGTGCCAGCAGGCCCGGAATAGTGGCGCCGGGAGAGACCCAGTACTTC	CASRPGIVAPGETQYF
few	TRBV7-3	TRBJ1-3	NA	TGTGCCAGCAGCTTAGGGCCAGGTGATGGAAACACCATATATTTT	CASSLGPGDGNTIYF
NA	TRBV15	TRBJ1-1	NA	TGTGCCACCAGCAGAGATGAGCGGCCGGGTGAAGCTTTCTTT	CATSRDERPGEAFF
NA	TRBV6-6	TRBJ1-1	NA	TGTGCCAGCAGTTATCAGGGAAGTACTGAAGCTTTCTTT	CASSYQGSTEAFF
NA	TRBV15	TRBJ2-1	TRBD2	TGTGCCACCAGCAGAGATCGCGGGGGTTCCTACAATGAGCAGTTCTTC	CATSRDRGGSYNEQFF
NA	TRBV5-1	TRBJ1-3	NA	TGCGCCAGCAGCCGTCTCGAGGCTGGAAACACCATATATTTT	CASSRLEAGNTIYF
NA	TRBV11-2	TRBJ1-1	TRBD1	TGTGCCAGCGGAAGGACGGGACAGGCATATGAAGCTTTCTTT	CASGRTGQAYEAFF
NA	TRBV7-2	TRBJ1-1	NA	TGTGCCAGCAACCCGACGGGAGGGAAGGACACTGAAGCTTTCTTT	CASNPTGGKDTEAFF
NA	TRBV6-1	TRBJ1-5	NA	TGTGCCAGCAGTGAAGGGGGCCTAAGGAATCAGCCCCAGCATTTT	CASSEGGLRNQPQHF
NA	TRBV2	TRBJ2-2	NA	TGTGCCAGCAGCCCGGACACCGGGGAGCTGTTTTTT	CASSPDTGELFF
NA	TRBV7-2	TRBJ1-5	TRBD1	TGTGCCAGCAGCTCTTTTTCGACAGGGGCTAATCAGCCCCAGCATTTT	CASSSFSTGANQPQHF